These 9 T cell receptor beta chains came from one sample sequenced in a study of blood T cell repertoires in COVID-19. Sequencing used immunoSEQ multiplex PCR; TCRdb keeps in-frame clones, though not all of them. The data show 150,000 or so clones, 84% seen once. The sample was peripheral blood. These receptors were obtained from a man between 40 and 49 years old who had recovered from COVID-19.

The chain's CDR3 is CATSDPKTGGEKLFF. The CDR3 DNA sequence: TGTGCCACCAGTGATCCCAAGACGGGGGGTGAAAAACTGTTTTTT. The gene calls are TRBV24-1 and TRBJ1-4, with D tentatively TRBD1 (5 bases). Germline V gene data show CDR1 as KGHDR and CDR2 as SFDVKD. The CDR3 is 15 residues long. Trimming pared 3 bases from V and 7 bases from J, leaving 14 bases between.

This sequence joins TRBV15 and TRBJ2-7; 8 nucleotides agree with TRBD2. The CDR3 runs 17 residues. V was pared by 5 bases and J by 4 bases, with 16 bases of the junction left unmatched. CDR1 is LNHNV, CDR2 YYDKDF, per germline (reference sequence). Here the CDR3 reads CATSEGPGGGKKYEQYF. The CDR3 DNA sequence: TGTGCCACCAGCGAGGGACCCGGCGGGGGGAAGAAGTACGAGCAGTACTTC.

CDR3 in amino acids: CASSFNSGNYNEQFF. CDR3 bases: TGTGCCAGCAGTTTTAATAGCGGGAACTACAATGAGCAGTTCTTC. The chain is built from TRBV27 and TRBJ2-1, with TRBD2 identical over 8 bases. Looked up from germline, CDR1 is MNHEY and CDR2 is SMNVEV (reference sequence). The V gene end was trimmed by 3 bases and the J gene end by 3 bases; junction bases not matched to a gene: 4. This CDR3 has 15 amino acids.

This clone has only a few counts. The chain couples TRBV19 to TRBJ1-2, with 10 bases identical to TRBD1. The V and J ends lost 5 bases and 6 bases, in that order; junction bases with no gene match: 3. Germline CDR1 is LNHDA and CDR2 is SQIVND (reference sequence). The CDR3 consists of 13 residues. The CDR3 bases are TGTGCCAGTAGTCGACAGGGGGCGCATGGCTACACCTTC. Protein sequence: CASSRQGAHGYTF.

The rearrangement links TRBV18 to TRBJ2-1; D perhaps matches TRBD2 (5 bases). V lost 3 bases to trimming and J lost 5 bases, with 11 bases between them. Germline V gene data show CDR1 as KGHSH and CDR2 as LQKENI. The CDR3 consists of 14 residues. The CDR3 coding sequence is TGTGCCAGCTCACCGCGGGTTTCTGACAATGAGCAGTTCTTC. Protein product: CASSPRVSDNEQFF.

This chain links TRBV27 with TRBJ1-1; no reliable D call. This CDR3 comprises 14 residues. Germline V lookup: CDR1 MNHEY, CDR2 SMNVEV (reference sequence). V lost 0 bases and J 3 bases, leaving 8 bases between the germline ends. CDR3 region: CASSLSGVYTEAFF. CDR3 in DNA: TGTGCCAGCAGTTTATCCGGGGTTTACACTGAAGCTTTCTTT.

This sequence joins TRBV5-4 and TRBJ2-2; perhaps TRBD1 as D (6 bases). The CDR3 sequence is 15 residues long. V lost 5 bases and J lost 1, with 12 bases in between. Germline CDR1 reads SGHNT; CDR2 reads YYREEE (reference sequence). This CDR3 is CASSSGTLNTGELFF. For the CDR3, the DNA is TGTGCCAGCAGTTCCGGGACACTGAACACCGGGGAGCTGTTTTTT.

V and J are TRBV3-1 (or the pseudogene TRBV3-2) and TRBJ2-2; a weak D match, TRBD1 (6 bases). CDR1 is LGHDT and CDR2 is YNNKEL in the germline V gene (reference sequence). The CDR3 is 15 amino acids. V was pared by 5 bases and J by 4 bases, with 14 bases between. CDR3 in DNA: TGTGCCAGCAGCTCGGCAGGGGTATCCACCGGGGAGCTGTTTTTT. Protein: CASSSAGVSTGELFF.

This clone was seen a few times. The chain recombines TRBV2 with TRBJ1-3; D possibly corresponds to TRBD1 (6 bases). The V end was cut by 4 bases, the J end by 6 bases, with 16 bases between. The CDR3 totals 15 residues. CDR1 and CDR2 (germline): SNHLY, FYNNEI. As DNA, the CDR3 is TGTGCCAGCAGTGCGGGGGGCGCAGATCTAAACACCATATATTTT. Translated: CASSAGGADLNTIYF.